This TCR beta chain stems from a study of blood T cell repertoires in COVID-19. The assay was immunoSEQ multiplex PCR, and TCRdb's table has in-frame clones only and misses some. Of 200,000 to 250,000 clones in the sample, 82% were seen once. Germline loops: CDR1 SGHTA, CDR2 FQGNSA. The CDR3 runs to 13 residues. The junction had 2 bases not matched to a gene; V was cut back by 6 bases and J by 1 base. This chain connects TRBV7-2 to TRBJ2-7, with 8 bases fitting TRBD2. Specimen: peripheral blood. The origin of this receptor is a woman between 65 and 79 years old with COVID-19, enrolled during active disease. CDR3 nucleotide sequence: TGTGCCAGCAGGGCTAGCGGGTCCTACGAGCAGTACTTC. Its translation is CASRASGSYEQYF.